A single sample gave rise to the 26 T cell receptor beta chains below, sequenced in a study of blood T cell repertoires in COVID-19. Sequenced by immunoSEQ multiplex PCR; TCRdb stores in-frame clones only, minus some. The data show approximately 200,000 clones, approximately 84% seen once. Input material: PBMCs or T cells enriched from blood (not recorded which). Receptor source: a man aged 35-49 years who had recovered from COVID-19.

The chain recombines TRBV3-1 (or the pseudogene TRBV3-2) with TRBJ2-7, with TRBD1 identical over 10 bases. This CDR3 comprises 14 residues. Germline V lookup: CDR1 LGHDT, CDR2 YNNKEL (reference sequence). The J segment lost 5 bases and the V segment lost 4 bases, leaving 5 bases of the junction unmatched. The CDR3 DNA reads TGTGCCAGCAGCCTAACGACAGGGGGCAACGAGCAGTACTTC. Protein sequence: CASSLTTGGNEQYF.

The chain links TRBV24-1 to TRBJ2-3; D not certain. Germline loops: CDR1 KGHDR, CDR2 SFDVKD. The CDR3 covers 14 residues. V was cut by 3 bases and J by 9 bases, with 15 bases left in between. CDR3 in amino acids: CATSDPILPRTQYF. CDR3 DNA: TGTGCCACCAGTGATCCAATACTCCCGCGAACGCAGTATTTT.

A remark on this clone: Other DNA sequences within the sample encode an identical CDR3. The chain combines TRBV12-3 or TRBV12-4 with TRBJ1-6; D not certain. V was cut by 6 bases and J by 7 bases, with 7 bases left in between. The CDR3 is 12 residues long. In DNA, the CDR3 is TGTGCCAGCAGATCAGGAAATTCACCCCTCCACTTT. It translates to CASRSGNSPLHF.

The gene calls are TRBV5-1 and TRBJ2-3; 15 nucleotides line up with TRBD2. V was pared by 6 bases and J by 2 bases, with 7 bases of the junction left unmatched. The CDR3 has 17 amino acids. Germline assignment: CDR1 SGHRS and CDR2 YFSETQ. The CDR3 here is CASTPGLAGGYTDTQYF. CDR3 sequence (DNA): TGCGCCAGCACCCCGGGACTAGCGGGGGGATACACAGATACGCAGTATTTT.

This clone was seen a few times. The V gene is TRBV4-2, the J gene TRBJ2-7; 9 bases match TRBD2. This CDR3 comprises 16 residues. J lost 7 bases, V lost 0 bases, and 10 bases had no gene match. Germline assignment: CDR1 LGHNA and CDR2 YNFKEQ. CDR3 DNA: TGTGCCAGCAGCCAAGATGGCCCTAGCGGGGTCGAAGAGCAGTACTTC. Its protein product is CASSQDGPSGVEEQYF.

The chain employs TRBV3-1 (or the pseudogene TRBV3-2) and TRBJ2-7, with D tentatively TRBD2 (6 bases). CDR1 is LGHDT and CDR2 is YNNKEL in the germline V gene (reference sequence). The CDR3 is made up of 14 amino acids. V was trimmed by 4 bases and J by 0 bases, leaving 10 bases between them. The CDR3 is CASSPSGDSYEQYF. The CDR3 coding sequence is TGTGCCAGCAGCCCCTCGGGGGACTCCTACGAGCAGTACTTC.

The chain has TRBV2 and TRBJ1-1, with D possibly being TRBD1 (5 bases). The V gene lost 7 bases and the J gene lost 1 base, with 25 bases spanning the gap. From germline, CDR1 is SNHLY and CDR2 FYNNEI. The CDR3 runs to 18 residues. CDR3 region: CASTPTPYPGGENTEAFF. Written as DNA, the CDR3 is TGTGCCAGCACGCCTACTCCCTATCCGGGAGGGGAGAACACTGAAGCTTTCTTT.

The rearrangement links TRBV3-1 (or the pseudogene TRBV3-2) to TRBJ1-1, with D unclear. Trimming left V 1 base short and J 5 bases short, with 17 bases between. The CDR3 loop spans 16 amino acids. The germline V gene encodes CDR1 LGHDT and CDR2 YNNKEL (reference sequence). The CDR3 sequence is CASSQVLETSRTEAFF. CDR3 nucleotides: TGTGCCAGCAGCCAAGTCCTGGAGACCTCGAGGACTGAAGCTTTCTTT.

The rearrangement joins TRBV7-9 to TRBJ1-1, with 9 bases fitting TRBD1. After removal of 5 bases from V and 10 bases from J, the junction contained 14 bases not matched to a gene. CDR3 length equals 15 residues. Germline CDR1 is SEHNR and CDR2 is FQNEAQ (reference sequence). The CDR3, as DNA: TGTGCCAGCAGCGATCCGGGACAGGGAATCTATCGAGCTTTCTTT. It codes for CASSDPGQGIYRAFF.

This chain connects TRBV6-5 to TRBJ1-1; TRBD1 might be the D (5 bases). The ends were cut back, 6 bases at V and 3 bases at J, with 14 bases in the middle. This CDR3 contains 14 residues. Germline loops: CDR1 MNHEY, CDR2 SVGAGI. As DNA, the CDR3 is TGTGCCAGCAGCTACAGTCCAGGGTACACTGAAGCTTTCTTT. Its protein is CASSYSPGYTEAFF.

The chain uses TRBV19 and TRBJ1-5; D is undetermined. CDR1 and CDR2 (germline): LNHDA, SQIVND (reference sequence). The CDR3 is 14 residues long. Trimming cost V 4 bases and J 1 base, with 8 bases left between them. The CDR3 here is CASSRAWSNQPQHF. CDR3 bases: TGTGCCAGTAGTAGGGCTTGGAGCAATCAGCCCCAGCATTTT.

The V gene is TRBV2, the J gene TRBJ1-2; TRBD1 agrees at 7 bases. The CDR3 sequence is 13 residues long. CDR1 and CDR2 from the germline V gene are SNHLY and FYNNEI. The junction had 2 bases not matched to a gene; V was cut back by 2 bases and J by 5 bases. The CDR3 DNA sequence: TGTGCCAGCAGTGAAACAGGGGAATATGGCTACACCTTC. Translated, it gives CASSETGEYGYTF. Variable domain in full (rest from reference TRBV2 and TRBJ1-2): EPEVTQTPSHQVTQMGQEVILRCVPISNHLYFYWYRQILGQKVEFLVSFYNNEISEKSEIFDDQFSVERPDGSNFTLKIRSTKLEDSAMYFCASSETGEYGYTFGSGTRLTVV.

The genes are TRBV4-3 and TRBJ2-5, with 7 positions matching TRBD1. The V gene end was trimmed by 4 bases and the J gene end by 4 bases; junction bases not matched to a gene: 15. CDR3 size: 17 residues. Germline V CDR1 and CDR2: LGHNA, YSLEER. The CDR3 region is CASSPGGFEGQSETQYF. In nucleotides, the CDR3 is TGCGCCAGCAGCCCAGGGGGTTTTGAAGGACAGTCAGAGACCCAGTACTTC.

The chain is built from TRBV5-6 and TRBJ2-4; no firm D call. Germline-derived CDR1 and CDR2 are SGHDT and YYEEEE. The CDR3 loop spans 16 amino acids. V lost 1 base and J lost 4, with 15 bases in between. This CDR3 reads CASSLWPVLSKNIQYF. As DNA, the CDR3 is TGTGCCAGCAGCTTGTGGCCAGTTTTGTCGAAAAACATTCAGTACTTC.

This chain links TRBV19 with TRBJ2-4; D ambiguous. V was pared by 7 bases and J by 6 bases, with 16 bases between. The germline V gene encodes CDR1 LNHDA and CDR2 SQIVND (reference sequence). This CDR3 has 14 residues. CDR3 residues: CASTPDNAGNIQYF. CDR3 bases: TGTGCCAGTACCCCGGATAACGCAGGAAACATTCAGTACTTC.

In its sample, this clone was seen once. V is TRBV19 and J is TRBJ2-5; 9 bases align to TRBD1. The CDR3 spans 16 residues. CDR1 and CDR2 from the germline V gene are LNHDA and SQIVND (reference sequence). Trimming cost V 7 bases and J 4 bases; bases outside gene matches: 13. CDR3 sequence reads: CASTLGGTGIGETQYF. The CDR3 DNA follows: TGTGCCAGTACCCTAGGCGGGACAGGGATCGGAGAGACCCAGTACTTC.

The chain couples TRBV25-1 to TRBJ1-3, with D possibly matching TRBD1 (6 bases). V was clipped by 3 bases and J by 2 bases, with 14 bases between them. Germline V gene lookup returns CDR1 MGHDK and CDR2 SYGVNS. The CDR3 contains 16 residues. CDR3 nucleotide sequence: TGTGCCAGCAGTGAGCCGAAGACAGGAGCTGGAAACACCATATATTTT. It yields the protein CASSEPKTGAGNTIYF.

The V gene is TRBV2, the J gene TRBJ1-2; TRBD1 matches at 9 bases. CDR3 length: 14 residues. J was trimmed by 5 bases and V by 7 bases; bases with no gene match: 8. Germline CDR1 and CDR2: SNHLY and FYNNEI. The CDR3 is CASTGDRVGYGYTF. DNA of the CDR3: TGTGCCAGCACCGGGGACAGGGTGGGGTATGGCTACACCTTC.

The chain combines TRBV18 with TRBJ1-3, with 9 nucleotides matching TRBD1. The V segment lost 0 bases and the J segment 1 base; nucleotides outside the gene matches: 4. The CDR3 spans 17 residues. Germline V CDR1 and CDR2: KGHSH, LQKENI. CDR3 bases: TGTGCCAGCTCACCACCGGGACAGGGTTATTCTGGAAACACCATATATTTT. Its translation: CASSPPGQGYSGNTIYF.

The chain joins TRBV4-2 to TRBJ2-4, with TRBD1 as a possible D gene (6 bases). This CDR3 spans 17 amino acids. The V gene lost 0 bases and the J gene lost 3 bases, with 15 bases spanning the gap. Germline-derived CDR1 and CDR2 are LGHNA and YNFKEQ. Here the CDR3 reads CASSQDYPGQSKNIQYF. For the CDR3, the DNA is TGTGCCAGCAGCCAAGATTACCCCGGACAGAGCAAAAACATTCAGTACTTC.

The CDR3 DNA reads as TGTGCCAGCAGCCTACGGCGGGGGCTAGCCAAAAACATTCAGTACTTC. It encodes CASSLRRGLAKNIQYF. The chain joins TRBV3-1 (or the pseudogene TRBV3-2) to TRBJ2-4; the D gene is possibly TRBD2 (7 bases). The CDR3 totals 16 residues. V shed 4 bases and J shed 0 bases, with 13 bases lying between them. Germline loops: CDR1 LGHDT, CDR2 YNNKEL (reference sequence).

The chain uses TRBV4-3 and TRBJ1-3; no definite D call. There are 16 residues in the CDR3. The germline V and J ends were trimmed by 0 bases and 0 bases, with 9 bases remaining between them. CDR1 is LGHNA, CDR2 YSLEER, per germline. The CDR3 protein is CASSQDRSPSGNTIYF. The CDR3 DNA is TGCGCCAGCAGCCAAGATAGGAGCCCCTCTGGAAACACCATATATTTT.

The chain uses TRBV28 and TRBJ2-7; perhaps TRBD2 as D (5 bases). Germline V CDR1 and CDR2: MDHEN, SYDVKM. The CDR3 sequence is 16 residues long. Trimming removed 5 bases at V and 9 bases at J, with 26 bases between. The CDR3 DNA reads TGTGCCAGCAGTCTCGGGGTAGGGCAGCTCATTAAGATGCAGTACTTC. Translation gives CASSLGVGQLIKMQYF.

The chain employs TRBV6-5 and TRBJ1-6; 8 nucleotides line up with TRBD1. The CDR3 spans 14 residues. Per germline, CDR1 MNHEY and CDR2 SVGAGI. Trimming cost V 8 bases and J 9 bases; bases outside gene matches: 9. As DNA, the CDR3 is TGTGCCAGCGGCCGGGACAGGATTACTTCACCCCTCCACTTT. Translation: CASGRDRITSPLHF.

The chain carries TRBV2 and TRBJ2-3, with TRBD1 as a possible D gene (6 bases). Germline V gives CDR1 SNHLY, CDR2 FYNNEI. The CDR3 sequence is 14 residues long. V shed 2 bases and J shed 5 bases, with 11 bases lying between them. The CDR3, as DNA: TGTGCCAGCAGTGAAAAGGGGGTCCTAGATACGCAGTATTTT. Encoded protein: CASSEKGVLDTQYF. Filled out from reference TRBV2 and TRBJ2-3, the complete variable domain reads EPEVTQTPSHQVTQMGQEVILRCVPISNHLYFYWYRQILGQKVEFLVSFYNNEISEKSEIFDDQFSVERPDGSNFTLKIRSTKLEDSAMYFCASSEKGVLDTQYFGPGTRLTVL.

This chain joins TRBV14 and TRBJ2-3; 8 bases fit TRBD2. V was clipped by 1 base and J by 2 bases; unmatched bases: 5. The CDR3 has 16 residues. The germline V gene has CDR1 SGHDN and CDR2 FVKESK. CDR3 nucleotides: TGTGCCAGCAGCCAAGGACTAGCGAGATACACAGATACGCAGTATTTT. Translation gives CASSQGLARYTDTQYF.